This T cell receptor (beta chain) derives from a study of CD8 T cells in ankylosing spondylitis. Findings and caveats of the study: Eight or nine highly homologous variants made up a TCR beta motif that seemed to typify ankylosing spondylitis blood. Disease-associated clones were reportedly significantly overrepresented in matched ankylosing spondylitis synovial fluid. A CD8+ phenotype characterized the disease-linked clones, which were relatively rare in peripheral blood. Earlier work had already found some motif variants in reactive arthritis synovial fluid and blood.

Ten or more counts support this clonotype. The antigen is undetermined. V lost 5 bases, J lost 5 bases, and 9 bases stayed unmatched. The CDR3 has 14 residues. Germline V CDR1 and CDR2: SQVTM, ANQGSEA. TCR beta libraries were made by quantitative 5'-RACE with molecular barcodes. Each CDR3 protein is one row after TCRdb ran MiXCR on the 5' RACE reads. The sample shows fewer than 550,000 distinct CDR3 sequences, over 4% of them seen only once. This chain joins TRBV29-1 and TRBJ2-5; the match to TRBD2 covers 9 bases. Sequences were obtained from blood, either unsorted or a sorted T cell fraction (not recorded which). The clonotype comes from a male donor with ankylosing spondylitis. The CDR3 reads CSVTEAGGKETQYF. The CDR3 nucleotides read TGCAGCGTTACAGAAGCGGGAGGCAAGGAGACCCAGTACTTC.